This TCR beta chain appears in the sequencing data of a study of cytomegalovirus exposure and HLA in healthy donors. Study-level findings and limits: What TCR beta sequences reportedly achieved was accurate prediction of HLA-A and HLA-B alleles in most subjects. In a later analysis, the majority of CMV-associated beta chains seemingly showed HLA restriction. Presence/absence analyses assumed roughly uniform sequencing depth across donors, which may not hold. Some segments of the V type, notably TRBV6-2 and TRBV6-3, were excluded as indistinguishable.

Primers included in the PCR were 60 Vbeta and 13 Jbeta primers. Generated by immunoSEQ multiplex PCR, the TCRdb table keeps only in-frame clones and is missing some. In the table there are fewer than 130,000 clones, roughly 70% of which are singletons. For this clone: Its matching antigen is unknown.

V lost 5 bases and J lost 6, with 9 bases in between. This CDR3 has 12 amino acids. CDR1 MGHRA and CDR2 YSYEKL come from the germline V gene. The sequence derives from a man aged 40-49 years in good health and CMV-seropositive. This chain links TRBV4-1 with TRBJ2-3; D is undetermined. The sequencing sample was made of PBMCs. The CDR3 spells CASSGQVDTQYF. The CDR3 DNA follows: TGCGCCAGCAGCGGGCAGGTTGATACGCAGTATTTT.